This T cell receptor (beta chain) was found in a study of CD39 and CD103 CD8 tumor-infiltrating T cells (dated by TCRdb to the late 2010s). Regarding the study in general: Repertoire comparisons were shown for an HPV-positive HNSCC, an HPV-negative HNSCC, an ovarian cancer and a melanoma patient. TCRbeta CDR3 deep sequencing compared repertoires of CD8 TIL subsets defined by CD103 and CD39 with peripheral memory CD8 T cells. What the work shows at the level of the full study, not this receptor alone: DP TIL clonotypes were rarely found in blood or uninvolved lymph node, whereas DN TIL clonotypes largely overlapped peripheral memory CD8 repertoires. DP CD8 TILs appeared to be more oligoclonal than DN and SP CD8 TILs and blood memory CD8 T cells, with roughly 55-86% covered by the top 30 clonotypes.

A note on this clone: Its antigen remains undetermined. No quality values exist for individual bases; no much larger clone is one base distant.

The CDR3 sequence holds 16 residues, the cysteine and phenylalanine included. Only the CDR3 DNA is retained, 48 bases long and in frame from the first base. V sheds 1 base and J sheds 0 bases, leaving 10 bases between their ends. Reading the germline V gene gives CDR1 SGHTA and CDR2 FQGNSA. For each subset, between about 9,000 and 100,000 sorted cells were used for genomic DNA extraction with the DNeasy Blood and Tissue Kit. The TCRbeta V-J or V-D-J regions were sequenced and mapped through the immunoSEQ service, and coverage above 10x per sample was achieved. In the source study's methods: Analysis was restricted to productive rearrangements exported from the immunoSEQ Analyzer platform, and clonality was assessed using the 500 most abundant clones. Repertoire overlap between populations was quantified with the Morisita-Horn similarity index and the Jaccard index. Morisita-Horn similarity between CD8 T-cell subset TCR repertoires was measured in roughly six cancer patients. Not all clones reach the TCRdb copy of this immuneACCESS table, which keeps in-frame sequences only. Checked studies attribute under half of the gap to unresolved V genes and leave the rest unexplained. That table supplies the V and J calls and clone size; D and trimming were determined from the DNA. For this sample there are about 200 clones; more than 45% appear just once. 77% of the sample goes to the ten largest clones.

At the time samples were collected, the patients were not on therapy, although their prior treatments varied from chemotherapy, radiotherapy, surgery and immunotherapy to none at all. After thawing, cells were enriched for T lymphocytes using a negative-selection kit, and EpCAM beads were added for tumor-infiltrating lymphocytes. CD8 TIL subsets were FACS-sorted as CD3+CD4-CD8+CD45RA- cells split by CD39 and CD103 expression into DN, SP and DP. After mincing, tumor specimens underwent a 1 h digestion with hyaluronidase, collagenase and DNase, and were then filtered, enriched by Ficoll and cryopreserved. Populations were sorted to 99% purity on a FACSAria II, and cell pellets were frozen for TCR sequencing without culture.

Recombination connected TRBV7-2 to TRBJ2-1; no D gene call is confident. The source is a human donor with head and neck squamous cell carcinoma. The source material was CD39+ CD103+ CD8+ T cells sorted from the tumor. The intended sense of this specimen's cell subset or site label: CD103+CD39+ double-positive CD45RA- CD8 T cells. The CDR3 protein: CASSLVRVSSYNEQFF. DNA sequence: TGTGCCAGCAGCTTAGTTCGGGTTAGCTCCTACAATGAGCAGTTCTTC.